The subject of this entry is one T cell receptor beta chain. Its specificity is unknown. The data are from a study of T cell repertoires in cytomegalovirus infection. CDR3 length: 15 amino acids. The germline gives CDR1 MDHEN, CDR2 SYDVKM. V shed 4 bases and J shed 4 bases, with 16 bases lying between them. In TCRdb, the reads were re-called with MiXCR into one record per CDR3 protein. The data contain around 770,000 distinct CDR3 sequences, just under 30% of them seen just once; the ten biggest clones take up around 13%. V gene TRBV28 combines with J gene TRBJ1-1; unclear D gene. Sequenced here: cultured CD8+ T cells from PBMCs, sampled from culture after CMV antigen stimulation. The sequence was obtained from a human donor in good health (CMV status not recorded). Some clones in this sample may be carry-over from other donors' samples. CDR3 bases: TGTGCCAGCAGTTCCGTCCCGGACGGCTTCACTGAAGCTTTCTTT. Its protein is CASSSVPDGFTEAFF.